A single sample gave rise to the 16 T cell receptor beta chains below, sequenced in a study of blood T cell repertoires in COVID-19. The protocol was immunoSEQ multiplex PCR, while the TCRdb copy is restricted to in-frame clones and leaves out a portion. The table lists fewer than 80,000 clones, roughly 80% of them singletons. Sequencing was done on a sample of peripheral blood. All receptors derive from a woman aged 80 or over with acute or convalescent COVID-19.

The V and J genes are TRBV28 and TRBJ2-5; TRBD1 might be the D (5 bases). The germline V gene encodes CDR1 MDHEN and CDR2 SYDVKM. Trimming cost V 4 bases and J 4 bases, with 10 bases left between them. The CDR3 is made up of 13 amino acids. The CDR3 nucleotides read TGTGCCAGCAGTTACCAGGGTCTAGAGACCCAGTACTTC. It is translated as CASSYQGLETQYF.

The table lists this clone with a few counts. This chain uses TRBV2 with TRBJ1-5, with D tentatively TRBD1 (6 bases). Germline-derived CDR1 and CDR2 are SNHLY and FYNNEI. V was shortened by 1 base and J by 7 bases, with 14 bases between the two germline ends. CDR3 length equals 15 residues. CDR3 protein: CASSEGVRGRQPQHF. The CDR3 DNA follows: TGTGCCAGCAGTGAAGGGGTCAGGGGTAGGCAGCCCCAGCATTTT.

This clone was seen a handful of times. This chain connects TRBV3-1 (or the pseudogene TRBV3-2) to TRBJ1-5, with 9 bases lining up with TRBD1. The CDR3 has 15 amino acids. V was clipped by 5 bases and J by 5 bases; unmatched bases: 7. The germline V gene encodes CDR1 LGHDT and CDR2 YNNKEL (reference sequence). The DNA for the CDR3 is TGTGCCAGCAGCACACAGGGGGCAGGGGATCAGCCCCAGCATTTT. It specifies CASSTQGAGDQPQHF.

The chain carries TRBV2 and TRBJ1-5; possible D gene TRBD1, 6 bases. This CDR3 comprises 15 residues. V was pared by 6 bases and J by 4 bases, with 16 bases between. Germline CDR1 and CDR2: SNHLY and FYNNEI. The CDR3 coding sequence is TGTGCCAGCAGCGTGGACAGCGGCGGGAATCAGCCCCAGCATTTT. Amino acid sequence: CASSVDSGGNQPQHF.

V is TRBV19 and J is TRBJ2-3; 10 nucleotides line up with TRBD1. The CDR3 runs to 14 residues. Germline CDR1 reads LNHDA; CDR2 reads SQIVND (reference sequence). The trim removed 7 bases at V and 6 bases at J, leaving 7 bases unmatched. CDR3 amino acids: CASTPDRGGDTQYF. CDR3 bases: TGTGCCAGTACCCCGGACAGGGGGGGGGATACGCAGTATTTT.

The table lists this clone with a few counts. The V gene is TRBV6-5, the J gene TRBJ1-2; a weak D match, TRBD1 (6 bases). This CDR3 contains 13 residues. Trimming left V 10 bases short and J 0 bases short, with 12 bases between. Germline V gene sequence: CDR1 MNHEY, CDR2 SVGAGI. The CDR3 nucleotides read TGTGCCACCCCGAGGGGGACTAACTATGGCTACACCTTC. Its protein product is CATPRGTNYGYTF.

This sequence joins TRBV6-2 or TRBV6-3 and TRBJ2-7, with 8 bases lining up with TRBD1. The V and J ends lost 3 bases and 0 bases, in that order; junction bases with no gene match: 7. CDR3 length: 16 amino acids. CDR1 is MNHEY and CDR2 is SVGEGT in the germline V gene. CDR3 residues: CASSYGQGRSSYEQYF. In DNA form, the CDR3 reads TGTGCCAGCAGTTATGGACAGGGCCGAAGCTCCTACGAGCAGTACTTC.

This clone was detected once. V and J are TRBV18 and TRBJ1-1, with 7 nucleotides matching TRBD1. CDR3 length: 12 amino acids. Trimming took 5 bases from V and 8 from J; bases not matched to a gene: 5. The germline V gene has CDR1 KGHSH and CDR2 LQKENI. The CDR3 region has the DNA TGTGCCAGCTCAGCTGGACAGGCAGAAGCTTTCTTT. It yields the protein CASSAGQAEAFF.

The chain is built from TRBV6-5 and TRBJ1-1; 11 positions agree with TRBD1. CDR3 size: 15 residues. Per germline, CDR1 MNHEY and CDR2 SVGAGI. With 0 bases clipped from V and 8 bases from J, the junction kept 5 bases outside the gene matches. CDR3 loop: CASSYSGQGASEAFF. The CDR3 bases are TGTGCCAGCAGTTACTCAGGACAGGGGGCCTCGGAAGCTTTCTTT.

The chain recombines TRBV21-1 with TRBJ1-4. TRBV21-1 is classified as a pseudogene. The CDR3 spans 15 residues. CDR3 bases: TGTGCCGGCAGGGAGGGGCTCTCGACTAATGAAAAACTGTTTTTT. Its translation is CAGREGLSTNEKLFF.

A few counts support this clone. CDR3 DNA sequence: TGCGCCAGCAGCTTGGCCGGGGTAGGACAGGGCGGGAGCACTGAAGCTTTCTTT. This sequence encodes CASSLAGVGQGGSTEAFF. The chain carries TRBV5-1 and TRBJ1-1; TRBD1 aligns across 8 bases. With 0 bases clipped from V and 4 bases from J, the junction kept 14 bases outside the gene matches. The CDR3 runs 18 residues. CDR1 and CDR2 (germline): SGHRS, YFSETQ.

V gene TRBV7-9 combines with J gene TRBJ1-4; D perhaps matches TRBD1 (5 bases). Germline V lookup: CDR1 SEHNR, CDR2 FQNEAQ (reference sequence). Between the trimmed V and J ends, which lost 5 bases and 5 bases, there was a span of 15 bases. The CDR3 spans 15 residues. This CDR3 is CASSIPTVPNEKLFF. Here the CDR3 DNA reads TGTGCCAGCAGCATACCGACAGTTCCCAATGAAAAACTGTTTTTT.

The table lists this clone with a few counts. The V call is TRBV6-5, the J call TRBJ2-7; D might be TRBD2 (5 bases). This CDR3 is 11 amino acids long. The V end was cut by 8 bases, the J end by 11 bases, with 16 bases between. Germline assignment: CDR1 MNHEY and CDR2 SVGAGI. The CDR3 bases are TGTGCCAGCCGACGTGATGTCGGGGAGTACTTC. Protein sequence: CASRRDVGEYF.

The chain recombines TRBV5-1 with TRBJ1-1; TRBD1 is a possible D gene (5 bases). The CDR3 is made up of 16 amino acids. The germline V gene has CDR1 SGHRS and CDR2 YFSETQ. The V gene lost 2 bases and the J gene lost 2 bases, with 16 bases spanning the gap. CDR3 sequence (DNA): TGCGCCAGCAGCTTTCAACCAGGGATTCTAAACACTGAAGCTTTCTTT. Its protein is CASSFQPGILNTEAFF.

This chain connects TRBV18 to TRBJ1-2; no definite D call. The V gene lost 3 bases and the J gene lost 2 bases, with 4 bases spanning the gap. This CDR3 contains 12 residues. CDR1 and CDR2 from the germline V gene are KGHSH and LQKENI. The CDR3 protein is CASSPANYGYTF. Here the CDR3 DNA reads TGTGCCAGCTCACCCGCGAACTATGGCTACACCTTC.

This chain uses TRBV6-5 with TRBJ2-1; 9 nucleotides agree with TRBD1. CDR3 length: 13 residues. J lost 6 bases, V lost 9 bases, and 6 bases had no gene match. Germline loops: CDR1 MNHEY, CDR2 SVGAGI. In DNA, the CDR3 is TGTGCCAGTCGGGACAGGGTTATCAATGAGCAGTTCTTC. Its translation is CASRDRVINEQFF.